This T cell receptor beta chain is drawn from a study of CD8+CD57+ T cells in acquired aplastic anemia (dated by TCRdb to 2016 to 2019). Broadly, across the study: Extracted DNA from sorted CD4+ and CD8+ cells averaged approximately 3.4 ug, ranging from roughly 0.19 to 27.4 ug. CD8+CD57+ expansion was defined as a frequency above the mean frequency observed in healthy subjects. On the study overall, not on this receptor specifically: Around 30 CD8+ CDR3 sequences were found to be shared between patients and controls, but these sequences appeared to be highly expressed in patients and within the immunodominant clones of the patients. CD8+ Simpson's diversity did not differ significantly between patients and healthy controls (P=0.060).

Via the germline V gene, CDR1 is MGHDK and CDR2 SYGVNS. V loses 4 bases, J loses 9 bases, and the germline ends lie 19 bases apart. Taken from cysteine to phenylalanine, the CDR3 has 15 residues. The only DNA kept is the CDR3, 45 bases in frame from the first base. Patients chosen for sequencing had shown expansion of CD8+CD57+ cells by flow cytometry. Severe acquired aplastic anemia was diagnosed in all patients according to International Study of Aplastic Anemia and Agranulocytosis and Camitta criteria. No patient had received any therapy when blood was sampled. TCR repertoires of sorted CD4+ and CD8+ blood T cells from severe aplastic anemia patients and healthy subjects were deep-sequenced in the study. Patients were enrolled under clinicaltrials.gov protocols 00001620, 01623167, 00001397, 00071045, 00081523 and 00961064 in the USA. Ficoll-Paque density gradient centrifugation was used to isolate peripheral blood mononuclear cells. Before DNA extraction, CD4+ and CD8+ T cells were sorted with FACS or magnetic beads.

Profiling of TCR beta VDJ combinations and CDR3 sequences used genomic DNA as the template. An Illumina HiSeq 2000 was the platform used for TCR repertoire sequencing. The authors processed their data as follows. Repertoire assessment relied on Simpson's diversity index, CDR3 size and DJ length profiles, and TRBV/TRBJ rearrangement plots. The most abundant DNA sequence in the deep sequencing data was defined as the immunodominant clone. CDR3 amino acid sequences were screened for sharing across subjects and compared with published repertoires and the VDJdb database. TCRdb trimmed the raw reads at Q25, called clones with MiXCR and kept productive beta chains. For every CDR3 protein sequence, its rows merge into one entry that carries the most common genes and DNA. The V and J calls come from TCRdb's annotation, not from the publication. The table for this sample lists over 250,000 distinct CDR3 sequences; roughly 53% of them were counted only once. Under 1.5% of the sample rests with the top ten.

For this clonotype: Its specific antigen is unknown. Within one base of it there is no much larger clone, and no base qualities were kept.

The chain joins TRBV25-1 to TRBJ2-1, with the D gene too uncertain to name. This receptor was obtained from a human donor with aplastic anemia. Sequenced input: sorted CD4+, CD8+, or CD8+CD57+ T cells (not recorded which) from PBMCs. The CDR3 protein sequence reads: CASSGTMTFNSEQFF. The DNA is TGTGCCAGCAGTGGAACGATGACCTTCAATAGTGAGCAGTTCTTC.